This T cell receptor beta chain was recorded in a study of T cells expressing NK-cell markers. Turning to the study itself: CD3+CD56+NKG2C+, CD3+CD56+NKG2C- and CD3+CD56-NKG2C+ T cells, once sorted, supplied the TCR beta repertoires. Serological testing identified seven of the eight sequenced donors as HCMV-seropositive and one as seronegative.

Whole-study findings and limits: In a group of about six donors, dominant NKG2C+ clonotypes represented roughly 1.0-8% of CD8+ T cells.

TCRdb reprocessed the 5' RACE reads and keeps a single row for each CDR3 protein, giving no DNA. This repertoire comprises approximately 150,000 distinct CDR3 sequences; its ten largest clones make up approximately 12%. Germline CDR1 is SGHVS and CDR2 is FQNEAQ. The CDR3 loop spans 18 amino acids. Concerning this clonotype itself: Its specificity is unknown.

The chain combines TRBV7-8 with TRBJ2-2; the D gene TCRdb calls, TRBD2, cannot be checked with no DNA. Sequenced sample: blood T cells: a sorted CD56 or NKG2C T cell subset, CD4+ or CD8+ T cells, or bulk PBMC T cells (not recorded which). This TCR came from a man in his late teens or twenties in good health. CDR3: CASSLAMTSGSSVGELFF.